This T cell receptor (beta chain) was recorded in a study of PD-1 blockade in classical Hodgkin lymphoma. In the study overall: Nivolumab dosing for patients was 3 mg/kg, administered intravenously every 2 weeks. Overall study findings and caveats: Newly diagnosed patients had diversity similar to the baseline diversity of complete responders. Reported findings placed baseline TCR diversity lower in newly diagnosed patients (compared with healthy donors).

This clone is medium-sized by share. Its target is unknown. After autologous stem cell transplantation all patients relapsed, and prior brentuximab vedotin exposure differed between cohorts. Complete response, partial response or progressive disease constituted the best responses recorded. The germline V gene encodes CDR1 MDHEN and CDR2 SYDVKM. V gave up 5 bases and J gave up 8 bases; unmatched junction bases: 11. This CDR3 comprises 15 residues. Using immunoSEQ multiplex PCR, the repertoire was profiled, and TCRdb retains in-frame clones only, with some absent. The data contain 14,000 or so clones, around four fifths of them singletons.

The receptor's source is a human donor with classical Hodgkin lymphoma. The chain carries TRBV28 and TRBJ1-4, with 7 nucleotides matching TRBD1. The source material was peripheral blood mononuclear cells (PBMCs), sampled at baseline. The chain's CDR3 is CASSPGWTGREKLFF. In nucleotides, the CDR3 is TGTGCCAGCAGTCCAGGTTGGACAGGAAGGGAAAAACTGTTTTTT.